Here is one T cell receptor (beta chain) with its context. At one end the junction does not follow the germline gene, possibly because of a read error. As originally analysed: Counts of nucleated cells, estimated from reference gene primer amplification, were obtained. This table comes from immunoSEQ multiplex PCR, and its TCRdb copy is limited to in-frame clones, with some not included. That table supplies the V and J calls and clone size; D and trimming were determined from the DNA. The repertoire includes about 480,000 clones, around nine tenths of them detected once, and roughly 8% sits in the top ten. This sample is drawn from a study of blood T cell repertoires in COVID-19. Overall study context: Italy, Spain and the United States were the sources of the convalescent and acute COVID-19 samples. The cDNA or gDNA used as material had been derived from T cells, B-cell-depleted T cells, or PBMCs.

Germline CDR1 and CDR2: SQVTM and ANQGSEA. This CDR3 contains 14 residues. Sequencing input: peripheral blood. The chain has TRBV29-1 and TRBJ2-3, with 12 positions matching TRBD1. The clonotype originates from a woman aged 45-65 years with COVID-19, enrolled during active disease. In nucleotides, the CDR3 is TGCAGCGGGATGACCGGGACAGGGGGCAATACGCAATATTTT. This encodes CSGMTGTGGNTQYF.